This is a list of T cell receptor beta chains from one sample in a study of intratumoral heterogeneity in liver cancer. Profiling relied on immunoSEQ multiplex PCR, and the TCRdb table lists in-frame clones only, not all of them. The sample has approximately 3,500 clones, 40% to 55% seen once. Sequencing was performed on tumor tissue, taken before any cancer treatment. The origin of the receptors is a man between 65 and 85 years old with hepatocellular carcinoma. CDR3s include the opening cysteine and the closing phenylalanine or tryptophan. The D gene is left open where the match is weak. Clone sizes are given selectively: once, few, many, or a class where the clone is expanded.

>.|.|TRBV4-3|TRBJ1-2
TGCGCCAGCAGCCAAGAAGTCAGGGGTGGCGGCTACACCTTC
CASSQEVRGGGYTF
>.|.|TRBV27|TRBJ1-2
TGTGCCAGCAGTTCGGCGGGGGGGGAGCGCACTAACTATGGCTACACCTTC
CASSSAGGERTNYGYTF
>TRBD2|medium-sized|TRBV7-2|TRBJ2-1
TGTGCCAGCAGCCCAAGGGCTAGCGGCCAGGGGCAGTTCTTC
CASSPRASGQGQFF
>.|.|TRBV20-1|TRBJ2-1
TGCAGTGCTACTGATACTAGCTACAATGAGCAGTTCTTC
CSATDTSYNEQFF
>.|.|TRBV18|TRBJ2-2
TGTGCCAGCTCACCACTCTCCGGGGCCAACACCGGGGAGCTGTTTTTT
CASSPLSGANTGELFF
>TRBD1|.|TRBV4-3|TRBJ2-1
TGCGCCAGCAGCCAAGAGAGGGGGACAGGGGCCCTCAATGAGCAGTTCTTC
CASSQERGTGALNEQFF
>TRBD2|large|TRBV6-5|TRBJ2-5
TGTGCCAGCAGAAAGCTAGCGGGCAATGGGGAGACCCAGTACTTC
CASRKLAGNGETQYF
>.|.|TRBV7-6|TRBJ2-3
TGTGCCAGCAGCTTGCGAGAGGGGGTTCGGACAGATACGCAGTATTTT
CASSLREGVRTDTQYF
>.|.|TRBV9|TRBJ1-6
TGTGCCAGCAGCGTAGAGGAAGATTCACCCCTCCACTTT
CASSVEEDSPLHF
>TRBD2|large|TRBV7-8|TRBJ2-3
TGTGCCAGCAGCTCCTTAGCGGGAGCCACAGATACGCAGTATTTT
CASSSLAGATDTQYF
>TRBD1|.|TRBV2|TRBJ1-5
TGTGCCAGCAGTGATCTGACAGGGTATCAGCCCCAGCATTTT
CASSDLTGYQPQHF
>.|.|TRBV3-1/TRBV3-2|TRBJ2-3
TGTGCCAGCAGCCAAGATAAGAGCACAGATACGCAGTATTTT
CASSQDKSTDTQYF
>.|medium-sized|TRBV12-3/TRBV12-4|TRBJ1-2
TGTGCCAGCAGTTTCGGCACTAACTATGGCTACACCTTC
CASSFGTNYGYTF
>.|.|TRBV4-3|TRBJ1-1
TGCGCCAGCAGCCAAGACTGGCAGACGAACACTGAAGCTTTCTTT
CASSQDWQTNTEAFF
>.|few|TRBV10-3|TRBJ2-5
TGTGCCATCAGTGATGAGGTCATCGGGCAAGAGACCCAGTACTTC
CAISDEVIGQETQYF
>.|medium-sized|TRBV10-3|TRBJ2-7
TGTGCCATCAGTGCAGACGGGTTCTACGAGCAGTACTTC
CAISADGFYEQYF
>.|medium-sized|TRBV28|TRBJ1-3
TGTGCCAGCAGCATTACCCCTGAAACTGGAAACACCATATATTTT
CASSITPETGNTIYF
>.|medium-sized|TRBV6-4|TRBJ1-1
TGTGCCAGCAGTGCGACAGGATTGGCCACTGAAGCTTTCTTT
CASSATGLATEAFF
>TRBD2|few|TRBV4-2|TRBJ2-5
TGTGCCAGCAGCCAAGAGCCTAGCGGGGACGGGAAGACCCAGTACTTC
CASSQEPSGDGKTQYF
>TRBD2|.|TRBV24-1|TRBJ2-2
TGTGCCACCAGTGACTCGAATAGCGGGGCGGCGGGAGGGGAGCTGTTTTTT
CATSDSNSGAAGGELFF
>TRBD1|large|TRBV4-3|TRBJ2-7
TGCGCCAGCAGCCTCTATCGACAGGGATACGAGCAGTACTTC
CASSLYRQGYEQYF
>.|medium-sized|TRBV7-6|TRBJ1-5
TGTGCCAGCAGCTTACAACCCCAACAGGGTCGAGGGCCCCAGCATTTT
CASSLQPQQGRGPQHF
>TRBD1|.|TRBV7-8|TRBJ1-4
TGTGCCAGCAGCTCCGGACAGGTCTTTAATGAAAAACTGTTTTTT
CASSSGQVFNEKLFF
>TRBD1|few|TRBV28|TRBJ1-3
TGTGCCAGTAGGGGGACAGTCTCTGGAAACACCATATATTTT
CASRGTVSGNTIYF
>.|large|TRBV5-1|TRBJ2-1
TGCGCCAGCAGCTTGAGGGACTCTCAGAATGAGCAGTTCTTC
CASSLRDSQNEQFF
>.|.|TRBV12-3/TRBV12-4|TRBJ1-1
TGTGCCAGCAGCCGACTGAAATTTGAAGCTTTCTTT
CASSRLKFEAFF
>TRBD1|.|TRBV5-6|TRBJ1-2
TGTGCCAGCAGCTTGTCTGGTACAGGGGGCGCGGGGGGTGGTGGCTACACCTTC
CASSLSGTGGAGGGGYTF
>.|medium-sized|TRBV6-6|TRBJ2-3
TGTGCCAGCAGTTACCTGGAGGGCACAGATACGCAGTATTTT
CASSYLEGTDTQYF
>TRBD1|.|TRBV27|TRBJ2-1
TGTGCCAGCAGTTTATCAAGGCAGGGGGCGTACAATGAGCAGTTCTTC
CASSLSRQGAYNEQFF
>.|once|TRBV6-5|TRBJ1-1
TGTGCCAGCAAATTTCTCATCACCGCTCGAGTTGAAGCTTTCTTT
CASKFLITARVEAFF
>.|.|TRBV7-9|TRBJ1-1
TGTGCCAGCAGCTTCGCAGGGCGAAACACTGAAGCTTTCTTT
CASSFAGRNTEAFF
>TRBD2|once|TRBV11-2|TRBJ2-6
TGTGCCAGCAGCTTCGTCGGGCGGGGGGCAGGGGGGGCCAACGTCCTGACTTTC
CASSFVGRGAGGANVLTF
>TRBD1|.|TRBV29-1|TRBJ2-7
TGCAGCGCCGCCTCAGGGGGCCGGGGCGAGCAGTACTTC
CSAASGGRGEQYF
>.|medium-sized|TRBV28|TRBJ1-1
TGTGCCAGCAGTTTCCCCGGATACACTGAAGCTTTCTTT
CASSFPGYTEAFF
>.|.|TRBV6-4|TRBJ1-4
TGTGCCAGCAGTGATCCGGGGATTTGTGAAAAACTGTTTTTT
CASSDPGICEKLFF
>.|.|TRBV9|TRBJ1-2
TGTGCCAGCAGCGTAGGCCAGGGACGCGGCTACACCTTC
CASSVGQGRGYTF
>.|few|TRBV19|TRBJ2-1
TGTGCCAGCAGTACAGGGACAAGCCGCTACAATGAGCAGTTCTTC
CASSTGTSRYNEQFF
>.|medium-sized|TRBV27|TRBJ1-3
TGTGCCAGCAGTTCAGCAGGAGGAAACACCATATATTTT
CASSSAGGNTIYF
>.|medium-sized|TRBV5-5|TRBJ2-3
TGTGCCAGCAGCTTGGGGGGTGGCTATAATACGCAGTATTTT
CASSLGGGYNTQYF
>.|.|TRBV4-1|TRBJ1-1
TGCGCCAGCAGCCGCGGACGGTACGAAGCTTTCTTT
CASSRGRYEAFF
>TRBD1|medium-sized|TRBV29-1|TRBJ1-5
TGCAGCGCGGGGGTGGGGAATTCAGGGGGCCAGCCCCAGCATTTT
CSAGVGNSGGQPQHF
>.|.|TRBV4-3|TRBJ1-1
TGCGCCAGCAGCCAATTCCCGGGCCCGAACACTGAAGCTTTCTTT
CASSQFPGPNTEAFF
>.|.|TRBV10-3|TRBJ2-3
TGTGCCATCAGTCTTTCACTGCCGCACACAGATACGCAGTATTTT
CAISLSLPHTDTQYF
>.|few|TRBV4-2|TRBJ2-5
TGTGCCAGCAGCCAAGCTAGGCGTGAGACCCAGTACTTC
CASSQARRETQYF
>.|few|TRBV2|TRBJ2-1
TGTGCCAGCAAGACCAATGAGCAGTTCTTC
CASKTNEQFF
>.|.|TRBV30|TRBJ2-1
TGTGCCGGAGTTTACAGGTACAATGAGCAGTTCTTC
CAGVYRYNEQFF
>.|.|TRBV6-5|TRBJ1-1
TGTGCCAGCAGTTACTCTGGGGGGACTGAAGCTTTCTTT
CASSYSGGTEAFF